This TCR beta chain was identified in a study of Ad26.COV2.S vaccination and SARS-CoV-2 variants. Study-level results: A substantial breadth of spike-specific CD8+ and CD4+ T cell responses after vaccination has been reported.

Regarding this clone: Its target is unknown.

Treatment meaning: some 19 received Ad26.COV2.S at low or high dose, single or two shots; several received placebo; per-sample allocation not given. Collection of samples fell on day 63 after the first vaccine or placebo injection. The germline V gene encodes CDR1 SGHTA and CDR2 FQGNSA. CDR3 size: 15 residues. J lost 4 bases, V lost 5 bases, and 9 bases had no gene match. Some clones are missing from TCRdb's copy, which holds only in-frame ones; the method was immunoSEQ multiplex PCR. The data contain 380,000 or so clones, 88% of them seen just once; the ten biggest clones take up around 6.4%. V usage is TRBV7-2 and J usage is TRBJ2-7; 9 bases match TRBD1. This receptor was obtained from a person between 18 and 65 years old who received the Ad26.COV2.S COVID-19 vaccine or a placebo. The sequencing used peripheral blood, collected in a trial of Ad26.COV2.S vaccine versus placebo. For the CDR3, the DNA is TGTGCCAGCAGCGTTTCAACGGGACAGGGTTACGAGCAGTACTTC. It codes for CASSVSTGQGYEQYF.